Listed below are T cell receptor beta chains from one sample, sequenced in a study of T cell responses to AZD1222 COVID-19 vaccine. Using immunoSEQ multiplex PCR, the repertoire was profiled, and TCRdb retains in-frame clones only, with some absent. The data hold 100,000 to 150,000 clones, with approximately 90% observed a single time. This sample comprised peripheral blood, obtained on day 0 of AZD1222 vaccination. The receptors derive from an adult in good health. Both conserved end residues are part of each CDR3. The order of the fields is V gene, J gene, D gene, CDR3 DNA, CDR3 protein. The D gene is left open where the match is weak.

v_gene: TRBV5-1; j_gene: TRBJ1-1; d_gene: TRBD1; CDR3nt: TGCGCCAGCAGCCCCGGACAGGAGAGGTCGGCTTTCTTT; CDR3aa: CASSPGQERSAFF
v_gene: TRBV4-2; j_gene: TRBJ1-1; d_gene: TRBD1; CDR3nt: TGTGCCAGCAGCCAAGAGAACAGGGGCACTGAAGCTTTCTTT; CDR3aa: CASSQENRGTEAFF
v_gene: TRBV7-9; j_gene: TRBJ1-2; d_gene: -; CDR3nt: TGTGCCAGCAGCTTGGGAGGGAAACCCTATGGCTACACCTTC; CDR3aa: CASSLGGKPYGYTF
v_gene: TRBV5-1; j_gene: TRBJ2-7; d_gene: -; CDR3nt: TGCGCCAGCAGCGCGGCACGGGGGGCCATGAACGAGCAGTACTTC; CDR3aa: CASSAARGAMNEQYF
v_gene: TRBV7-2; j_gene: TRBJ2-3; d_gene: TRBD2; CDR3nt: TGTGCCAGCAGCTTGGAAGAGACTAGCGGGGGGAGGGCGCAGTATTTT; CDR3aa: CASSLEETSGGRAQYF
v_gene: TRBV10-3; j_gene: TRBJ2-5; d_gene: -; CDR3nt: TGTGCCACCGCTGTCGGGGGAGAAGAGACCCAGTACTTC; CDR3aa: CATAVGGEETQYF
v_gene: TRBV25-1; j_gene: TRBJ2-2; d_gene: -; CDR3nt: TGTGCCAGCAATCGTGGCACCGGGGAGCTGTTTTTT; CDR3aa: CASNRGTGELFF
v_gene: TRBV14; j_gene: TRBJ2-5; d_gene: -; CDR3nt: TGTGCCAGCAGCCAAACCGGACAGCTACAAGAGACCCAGTACTTC; CDR3aa: CASSQTGQLQETQYF
v_gene: TRBV9; j_gene: TRBJ2-1; d_gene: -; CDR3nt: TGTGCCAGCAGCCTAGACTCCAATGAGCAGTTCTTC; CDR3aa: CASSLDSNEQFF
v_gene: TRBV19; j_gene: TRBJ1-5; d_gene: TRBD1; CDR3nt: TGTGCCAGTACCATGACAGGGGGCAATCAGCCCCAGCATTTT; CDR3aa: CASTMTGGNQPQHF
v_gene: TRBV5-1; j_gene: TRBJ1-4; d_gene: -; CDR3nt: TGCGCCAGCGGAGAGGGGACATTGGCCGAAAAACTGTTTTTT; CDR3aa: CASGEGTLAEKLFF